The TCR beta chain under discussion was sequenced for a study of blood T cell repertoires in COVID-19. After removal of 4 bases from V and 1 base from J, the junction contained 10 bases not matched to a gene. Looked up from germline, CDR1 is SGDLS and CDR2 is YYNGEE. The length of the CDR3 is 16 residues. Method: immunoSEQ multiplex PCR; TCRdb's copy keeps in-frame clones and lacks some. The sample includes roughly 300,000 clones, about 90% seen only once; the top ten take about 0.93%. Enrollees, about 18 to 89 years old, lived in around 23 US areas. For recovered donors of Cohort 3, there were two negative PCRs, clearance, or symptom resolution.

Sequences were obtained from PBMCs or T cells enriched from blood (not recorded which). The origin of this receptor is a woman in her twenties or thirties who had recovered from COVID-19. The chain links TRBV9 to TRBJ1-1; TRBD1 matches at 7 bases. For the CDR3, the DNA is TGTGCCAGCAGCCTAACCTGGACAGGAGAGAACACTGAAGCTTTCTTT. Translating gives CASSLTWTGENTEAFF.